This T cell receptor (beta chain) was retrieved from a study of CD8+ T cells in alopecia areata. Study-level findings and limits: Normal scalp had lower clonality than lesional scalp, with alopecia totalis/universalis lesions showing this most strongly.

About this clone itself: Its target is unknown.

The CDR3 runs 15 residues. Trimming took off 3 bases at V and 1 base at J, with 10 bases between the two ends. Germline CDR1 is LNHDA and CDR2 is SQIVND (reference sequence). cDNA reverse transcribed from extracted RNA served as the sequencing template. The assay was immunoSEQ multiplex PCR, and TCRdb's table has in-frame clones only and misses some. This table holds about 150,000 clones, about 54% found once. The sequencing input was CD4+ T cells sorted from blood. V is TRBV19 and J is TRBJ1-5, with D uncertain. This sequence was found in a human donor in good health. CDR3 region: CASSIVGTSNQPQHF. CDR3 nucleotides: TGTGCCAGTAGTATCGTGGGAACGAGCAATCAGCCCCAGCATTTT.